The 17 T cell receptor beta chains listed next were all sequenced from one sample in a study of blood T cell repertoires in COVID-19. Profiled with immunoSEQ multiplex PCR; TCRdb holds only in-frame clones, not every one. The table has tens of thousands of clones, around 86% seen once; the top ten hold 3% to 4%. Sequenced input: peripheral blood. These receptors were obtained from a woman aged 70-85 years with acute or convalescent COVID-19.

The rearrangement joins TRBV11-2 to TRBJ1-2; D unresolved. Trimming stripped 0 bases from V and 7 bases from J, with 9 bases between. The CDR3 runs to 13 residues. CDR1 SGHAT and CDR2 FQNNGV come from the germline V gene. The CDR3 sequence: CASSLDMRRGYTF. The CDR3 DNA is TGTGCCAGCAGCTTAGATATGCGGCGTGGCTACACCTTC.

The chain employs TRBV10-2 and TRBJ1-5, with no clear D. This CDR3 comprises 14 residues. Between the trimmed V and J ends, which lost 6 bases and 3 bases, there was a span of 12 bases. Per the germline V gene, CDR1 is WSHSY and CDR2 is SAAADI. CDR3 residues: CASSATANNQPQHF. Here the CDR3 DNA reads TGCGCCAGCAGCGCTACAGCTAACAATCAGCCCCAGCATTTT.

V gene TRBV3-1 (or the pseudogene TRBV3-2) combines with J gene TRBJ2-5; D is unresolved. Deletions cut 1 base from V and 1 base from J, with 10 bases between. This CDR3 is built from 15 residues. The germline CDR1 and CDR2 sequences are LGHDT and YNNKEL (reference sequence). The DNA for the CDR3 is TGTGCCAGCAGCCAAGTACGTAACATCCAAGAGACCCAGTACTTC. It encodes CASSQVRNIQETQYF.

The table lists this clone with a count of one. The V and J genes are TRBV5-4 and TRBJ2-2, with D uncertain. Trimming left V 3 bases short and J 7 bases short, with 10 bases between. The CDR3 loop spans 13 amino acids. Germline CDR1 and CDR2: SGHNT and YYREEE (reference sequence). CDR3 loop: CASSYSLGGELFF. Here the CDR3 DNA reads TGTGCCAGCAGCTATAGCTTAGGCGGGGAGCTGTTTTTT.

The table lists this clone with a few counts. CDR3 amino acids: CASSSPGGVDYGYTF. The CDR3 DNA sequence: TGTGCCAGCAGCTCTCCGGGAGGGGTTGACTATGGCTACACCTTC. This rearrangement joins TRBV7-8 to TRBJ1-2, with D possibly matching TRBD1 (5 bases). The V end was cut by 4 bases, the J end by 3 bases, with 15 bases between. Germline V gene lookup returns CDR1 SGHVS and CDR2 FQNEAQ. The CDR3 loop spans 15 amino acids.

The chain employs TRBV19 and TRBJ2-1, with 7 bases matching TRBD1. Germline CDR1 LNHDA, CDR2 SQIVND (reference sequence). Germline trimming cut 6 bases from V and 8 bases from J; bases unmatched to any gene: 13. CDR3 length equals 15 residues. This CDR3 reads CASSFVRGLGDEQFF. CDR3 bases: TGTGCCAGTAGCTTTGTCAGGGGGTTGGGGGATGAGCAGTTCTTC.

The chain combines TRBV4-1 with TRBJ2-3; 7 nucleotides align to TRBD1. The V gene's germline CDR1 is MGHRA and CDR2 YSYEKL. This CDR3 spans 15 amino acids. After removal of 0 bases from V and 4 bases from J, the junction contained 4 bases not matched to a gene. CDR3: CASSQERGQSDTQYF. CDR3 DNA sequence: TGCGCCAGCAGCCAAGAGAGGGGGCAGTCAGATACGCAGTATTTT.

V gene TRBV9 combines with J gene TRBJ2-7; 9 bases align to TRBD2. The J segment lost 3 bases and the V segment lost 0 bases, leaving 7 bases of the junction unmatched. The CDR3 is 16 amino acids. Germline V gene sequence: CDR1 SGDLS, CDR2 YYNGEE. The CDR3 DNA reads TGTGCCAGCAGCGTAGCGGGATTAGCGGGAGTCTACGAGCAGTACTTC. Its protein is CASSVAGLAGVYEQYF.

The chain carries TRBV5-4 and TRBJ2-3; possible D gene TRBD1, 5 bases. V shed 0 bases and J shed 2 bases, with 10 bases lying between them. This CDR3 region has 15 residues. Germline lookup yields CDR1 SGHNT and CDR2 YYREEE (reference sequence). CDR3 amino acids: CASSLGGGNTDTQYF. In DNA form, the CDR3 reads TGTGCCAGCAGCTTGGGGGGCGGAAACACAGATACGCAGTATTTT.

The rearrangement uses TRBV18 and TRBJ2-4; D unresolved. Germline V gene data show CDR1 as KGHSH and CDR2 as LQKENI. The CDR3 has 15 residues. Trimming shortened V by 2 bases and J by 5 bases, and 13 bases separated the two germline ends. For the CDR3, the DNA is TGTGCCAGCTCACCAGTCTCCAGTCTGCAAAACATTCAGTACTTC. It yields the protein CASSPVSSLQNIQYF.

The chain carries TRBV4-1 and TRBJ2-7, with D perhaps matching TRBD2 (6 bases). Germline loops: CDR1 MGHRA, CDR2 YSYEKL. V lost 0 bases to trimming and J lost 2 bases, with 11 bases between them. The CDR3 is 15 amino acids. The CDR3 loop reads CASSQERDGPYEQYF. The CDR3 DNA follows: TGCGCCAGCAGCCAAGAGCGGGACGGACCCTACGAGCAGTACTTC.

V gene TRBV28 combines with J gene TRBJ2-7, with 7 bases that match TRBD1. The germline V gene encodes CDR1 MDHEN and CDR2 SYDVKM. V lost 6 bases, J lost 3 bases, and 8 bases stayed unmatched. CDR3 length: 14 residues. Written as DNA, the CDR3 is TGTGCCAGCAGCGATAACAGGGGAATCTACGAGCAGTACTTC. Protein product: CASSDNRGIYEQYF.

This chain connects TRBV5-1 to TRBJ1-4; a weak D match, TRBD1 (5 bases). V was cut by 4 bases and J by 0 bases, with 16 bases left in between. The CDR3 contains 17 residues. Germline CDR1 reads SGHRS; CDR2 reads YFSETQ. CDR3 sequence (DNA): TGCGCCAGCAGCCCGGGGGACCGAGGAGCAACTAATGAAAAACTGTTTTTT. Amino acid sequence: CASSPGDRGATNEKLFF.

This clone occurred a few times. This chain uses TRBV29-1 with TRBJ1-2, with D unresolved. This CDR3 contains 13 residues. CDR1 is SQVTM, CDR2 ANQGSEA, per germline. Trimming shortened V by 5 bases and J by 2 bases, and 12 bases separated the two germline ends. The CDR3 DNA sequence: TGCAGCGTTCGAGGGAACTCGAACTATGGCTACACCTTC. Translating it yields CSVRGNSNYGYTF.

V is TRBV19 and J is TRBJ1-1; 10 bases align to TRBD1. V lost 4 bases to trimming and J lost 1 base; unmatched junction nucleotides: 6. The CDR3 is 16 amino acids. Germline-derived CDR1 and CDR2 are LNHDA and SQIVND (reference sequence). CDR3 DNA sequence: TGTGCCAGTAGTAGGGGACAGGGGACTCCGAACACTGAAGCTTTCTTT. Translation gives CASSRGQGTPNTEAFF.

The chain carries TRBV28 and TRBJ1-2, with no clear D. Germline V CDR1 and CDR2: MDHEN, SYDVKM. This CDR3 spans 14 amino acids. V was trimmed by 3 bases and J by 3 bases, leaving 11 bases between them. CDR3 coding DNA: TGTGCCAGCAGTTTGGCGGGCTCAGACTATGGCTACACCTTC. Its protein is CASSLAGSDYGYTF.

The chain has TRBV21-1 and TRBJ2-7; no DNA check was done on the table's D call, TRBD2. TRBV21-1 counts as a pseudogene. The CDR3 runs to 12 residues. The CDR3 bases are TGTGCCAGCAATCCCGAAGGCGGTTCCCGTTACTTC. Its translation is CASNPEGGSRYF.